A selection of T cell receptor beta chains follows, all from one sample in a study of cytomegalovirus exposure and HLA in healthy donors. TCRdb's table, derived via immunoSEQ multiplex PCR, lists solely in-frame clones and lacks some. This repertoire shows over 70,000 clones, around 70% found once; its top ten account for approximately 7.6%. The sample comprised PBMCs. All receptors come from a middle-aged man in good health and CMV-seropositive. CDR3s include the opening cysteine and the closing phenylalanine or tryptophan. The D gene is left open where the match is weak.

v_gene,d_gene,CDR3aa
TRBV6-5,TRBD1,CASRQTGANNQPQHF
TRBV5-1,TRBD1,CASIPGTGTSDTQYF
TRBV19,TRBD1,CASSARDRENRNEQFF
TRBV5-1,-,CASRTGGGPEQYF
TRBV5-1,-,CASSLSTGATQYF
TRBV14,TRBD1,CASSQGRGLYEQYF
TRBV7-8,TRBD2,CASSLGGRGTDTQYF
TRBV27,TRBD2,CASNLLAGGGADTQYF
TRBV6-6,-,CASSGLYYGYTF
TRBV28,TRBD1,CASLGTGGPDTQYF
TRBV5-1,-,CASSLNSNEKLFF
TRBV5-4,-,CASSGGTATYNEQFF
TRBV30,-,CAWSRGGYGYTF
TRBV7-7,-,CASSPGGQADTQYF
TRBV11-2,-,CASSLGSNEQFF
TRBV4-2,-,CASSQATVPGTNYGYTF
TRBV2,-,CASSGEGEYGYTF
TRBV28,TRBD1,CASLPGGSNQPQHF